Presented here are 10 T cell receptor beta chains from one specimen sequenced in a study of blood T cell repertoires in COVID-19. Only in-frame clones appear in the TCRdb table, and some are missing; sequencing was by immunoSEQ multiplex PCR. The sample lists around 340,000 clones, 80% to 90% occurring once. Sequencing was carried out using peripheral blood. These TCRs come from a man aged 30 to 45 with active or convalescent COVID-19.

CDR3: CASSQQGIYGYTF. For the CDR3, the DNA is TGTGCCAGCAGTCAACAGGGAATCTATGGCTACACCTTC. The chain links TRBV6-2 or TRBV6-3 to TRBJ1-2; D is perhaps TRBD1 (6 bases). Germline V gives CDR1 MNHEY, CDR2 SVGEGT. V lost 5 bases and J 4 bases, leaving 11 bases between the germline ends. There are 13 residues in the CDR3.

This clone was observed once. The genes are TRBV30 and TRBJ2-7; D is perhaps TRBD1 (5 bases). The germline V gene has CDR1 GTSNPN and CDR2 SVGIG (reference sequence). V was clipped by 1 base and J by 1 base, with 11 bases between them. The CDR3 extends over 14 amino acids. In nucleotides, the CDR3 is TGTGCCTGGAGTGGTGGGGCTTTGTCCTACGAGCAGTACTTC. Translated, it gives CAWSGGALSYEQYF.

The CDR3 protein is CATSDGAGREAFF. The CDR3, as DNA: TGTGCCACCAGTGACGGCGCCGGGAGAGAAGCTTTCTTT. The chain combines TRBV24-1 with TRBJ1-1; D uncertain. This CDR3 is 13 amino acids long. Germline V gene lookup returns CDR1 KGHDR and CDR2 SFDVKD. Trimming took off 4 bases at V and 8 bases at J, with 13 bases between the two ends.

The chain combines TRBV28 with TRBJ1-2, with TRBD1 matching over 7 bases. V gave up 5 bases and J gave up 1 base; unmatched junction bases: 10. Germline lookup yields CDR1 MDHEN and CDR2 SYDVKM. The CDR3 consists of 16 residues. The CDR3 coding sequence is TGTGCCAGCAGTAACCTAGACAGGGAAGTTAACTATGGCTACACCTTC. It is translated as CASSNLDREVNYGYTF.

The rearrangement uses TRBV19 and TRBJ1-2; 10 bases are a match to TRBD1. Germline-derived CDR1 and CDR2 are LNHDA and SQIVND (reference sequence). J was trimmed by 4 bases and V by 4 bases; bases with no gene match: 9. The CDR3 consists of 16 residues. The CDR3 DNA reads TGTGCCAGTAGTACTCGGACAGGGGGAGCCCTCTATGGCTACACCTTC. This translates into CASSTRTGGALYGYTF.

The sample holds a few counts of this clone. The J gene is TRBJ1-1, the V gene TRBV6-5; 7 bases are shared with TRBD1. Germline V lookup: CDR1 MNHEY, CDR2 SVGAGI. V lost 4 bases, J lost 4 bases, and 3 bases stayed unmatched. This CDR3 has 13 amino acids. Here the CDR3 reads CASSSRQGTEAFF. The DNA of the CDR3 is TGTGCCAGCAGTTCACGACAGGGCACTGAAGCTTTCTTT.

The CDR3 loop reads CASSQDWTSGSGTDTQYF. The CDR3 DNA reads TGCGCCAGCAGCCAAGATTGGACTAGCGGGAGTGGCACAGATACGCAGTATTTT. The chain uses TRBV4-3 and TRBJ2-3; 13 bases agree with TRBD2. The CDR3 spans 18 residues. Trimming removed 0 bases from V and 1 base from J; junction bases left unmatched: 4. Germline V gene data show CDR1 as LGHNA and CDR2 as YSLEER.

The rearrangement links TRBV24-1 to TRBJ2-1, with 12 bases identical to TRBD2. Germline-derived CDR1 and CDR2 are KGHDR and SFDVKD. This CDR3 has 20 amino acids. The junction had 13 bases not matched to a gene; V was cut back by 5 bases and J by 0 bases. CDR3: CATSAARGLAGGVSYNEQFF. The CDR3, as DNA: TGTGCCACCAGTGCCGCCCGAGGGCTAGCGGGAGGGGTCTCCTACAATGAGCAGTTCTTC.

This chain connects TRBV9 to TRBJ1-4; TRBD1 matches at 7 bases. V dropped 0 bases and J dropped 6; count of bases not matched to a gene: 5. CDR1 and CDR2 from the germline V gene are SGDLS and YYNGEE. The CDR3 is 15 amino acids. The CDR3 DNA sequence: TGTGCCAGCAGCGTAGGGACAGGAGGGTATGAAAAACTGTTTTTT. Its translation is CASSVGTGGYEKLFF. Based on the CDR3 plus reference TRBV9 and TRBJ1-4, the full variable domain is DSGVTQTPKHLITATGQRVTLRCSPRSGDLSVYWYQQSLDQGLQFLIQYYNGEERAKGNILERFSAQQFPDLHSELNLSSLELGDSALYFCASSVGTGGYEKLFFGSGTQLSVL.

The chain employs TRBV11-2 and TRBJ2-7; 8 bases are a match to TRBD1. V gave up 2 bases and J gave up 5 bases; unmatched junction bases: 5. The CDR3 covers 14 residues. Germline assignment: CDR1 SGHAT and CDR2 FQNNGV. The CDR3 spells CASSLSAGGNEQYF. CDR3 DNA: TGTGCCAGCAGCTTATCCGCAGGGGGCAACGAGCAGTACTTC.